This T cell receptor (beta chain) was recorded in a study of blood T cell repertoires in COVID-19. Study-wide background: Samples of COVID-19 (acute and convalescent) were obtained from the United States, Italy and Spain. The analysed material was cDNA or gDNA that came from T cells, B-cell-depleted T cells, or PBMCs.

From germline, CDR1 is SGHDT and CDR2 YYEEEE. V was pared by 2 bases and J by 4 bases, with 9 bases between. CDR3 length: 13 residues. In the original processing: Scientists estimated how many nucleated cells there were by amplifying reference gene primers. Data came from immunoSEQ multiplex PCR; TCRdb stores just in-frame clones and leaves some out. The DNA was the basis for D and trimming; V, J and clone size are from that table. This table holds 200,000 to 250,000 clones, around 82% found once. This clone was found once. The receptor was derived from a woman aged 40-49 years with acute or convalescent COVID-19. The chain joins TRBV5-6 to TRBJ1-2; D call uncertain. Sequenced sample: peripheral blood. The CDR3 nucleotides are TGTGCCAGCAGCTTAGACACGCTCTATGGCTACACCTTC. This translates into CASSLDTLYGYTF.